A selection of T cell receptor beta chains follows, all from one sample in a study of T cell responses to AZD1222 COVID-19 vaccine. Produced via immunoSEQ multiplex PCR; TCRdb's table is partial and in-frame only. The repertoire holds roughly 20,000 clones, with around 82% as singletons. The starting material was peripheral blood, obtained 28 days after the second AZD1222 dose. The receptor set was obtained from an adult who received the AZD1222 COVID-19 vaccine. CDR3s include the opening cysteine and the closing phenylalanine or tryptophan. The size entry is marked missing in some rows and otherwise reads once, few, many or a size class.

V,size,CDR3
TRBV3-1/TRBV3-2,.,CASSQDLSGGFSEQFF
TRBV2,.,CASSESLDTQYF
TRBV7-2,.,CASSSYRGGSPLHF
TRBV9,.,CASSVAGGQGETQYF
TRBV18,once,CASSTGYNEQFF
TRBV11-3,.,CASSLRWEAGANVLTF
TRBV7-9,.,CASSVLNRGRTDTQYF
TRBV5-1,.,CASSLDGGRAGEKLFF
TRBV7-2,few,CASSLVSISYEQYF
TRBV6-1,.,CASSESISGRTEQYF
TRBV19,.,CASSIGGIANEKLFF